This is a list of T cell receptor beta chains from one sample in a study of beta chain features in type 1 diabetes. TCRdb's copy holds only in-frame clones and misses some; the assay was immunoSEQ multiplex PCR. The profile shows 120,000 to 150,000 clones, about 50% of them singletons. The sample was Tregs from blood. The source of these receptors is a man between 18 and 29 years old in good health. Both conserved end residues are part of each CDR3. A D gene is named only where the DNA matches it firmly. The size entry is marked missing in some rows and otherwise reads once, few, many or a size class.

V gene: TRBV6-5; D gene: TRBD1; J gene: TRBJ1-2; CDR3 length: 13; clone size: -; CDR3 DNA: TGTGCCAGCAGTTACTCACAGGGGACAGGCTACACCTTC; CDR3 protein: CASSYSQGTGYTF
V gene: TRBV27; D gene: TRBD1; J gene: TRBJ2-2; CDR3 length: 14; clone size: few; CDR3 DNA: TGTGCCAGCACCTCCAGAGGGGGCCCCGGGGAGCTGTTTTTT; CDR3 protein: CASTSRGGPGELFF
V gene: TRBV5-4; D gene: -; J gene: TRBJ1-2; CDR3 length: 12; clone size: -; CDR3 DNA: TGTGCTTCATCGAGGGGGAACTATGGCTACACCTTC; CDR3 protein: CASSRGNYGYTF
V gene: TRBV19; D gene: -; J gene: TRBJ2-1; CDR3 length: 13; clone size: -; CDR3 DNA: TGTGCCAGTAGTCCATCAGACCAGCTAGGATTGTTCTTC; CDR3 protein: CASSPSDQLGLFF
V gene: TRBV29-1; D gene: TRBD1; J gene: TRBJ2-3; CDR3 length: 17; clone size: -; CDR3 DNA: TGCAGCGTCGGGGGGGGGACAGGGGGCTCTAGAACAGATACGCAGTATTTT; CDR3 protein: CSVGGGTGGSRTDTQYF
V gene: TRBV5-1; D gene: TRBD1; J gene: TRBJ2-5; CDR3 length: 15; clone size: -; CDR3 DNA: TGCGCCAGCAGGGGGACAGGAGGCCTCAAAGAGACCCAGTACTTC; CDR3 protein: CASRGTGGLKETQYF
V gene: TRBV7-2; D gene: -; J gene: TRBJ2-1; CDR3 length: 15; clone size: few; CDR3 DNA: TGTGCCAGCAGCTTAGCACTAGCAGGAGACAATGAGCAGTTCTTC; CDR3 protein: CASSLALAGDNEQFF
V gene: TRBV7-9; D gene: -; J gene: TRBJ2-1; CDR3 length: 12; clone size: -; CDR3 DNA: TGTGCCAGCAGCCCAAGAGGGTATGAGCAGTTCTTC; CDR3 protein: CASSPRGYEQFF
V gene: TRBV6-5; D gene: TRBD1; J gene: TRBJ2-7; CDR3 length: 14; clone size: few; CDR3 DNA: TGTGCCAGCAGTCTTAGAGGGACAGGGTACGAGCAGTACTTC; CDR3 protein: CASSLRGTGYEQYF
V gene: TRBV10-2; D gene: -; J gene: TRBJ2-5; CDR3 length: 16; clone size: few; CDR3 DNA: TGCGCCAGCAGAATACAGGGATCGGGTAGTTTAGAGACCCAGTACTTC; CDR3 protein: CASRIQGSGSLETQYF
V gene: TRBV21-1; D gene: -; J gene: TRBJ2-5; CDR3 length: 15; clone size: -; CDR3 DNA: TGTGCCAGCCGACCGATGACTAGCGGGAGAGAGACCCAGTACTTC; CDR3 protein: CASRPMTSGRETQYF
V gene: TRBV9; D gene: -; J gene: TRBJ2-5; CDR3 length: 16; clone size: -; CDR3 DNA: TGTGCCAGCAGCGTAGGAGGAACGGGCAGGGTTGGGACCCAGTACTTC; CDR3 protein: CASSVGGTGRVGTQYF
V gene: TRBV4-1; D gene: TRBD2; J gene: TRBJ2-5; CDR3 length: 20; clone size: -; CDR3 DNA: TGCGCCAGCAGCCAAGATCTTGGACTAGCGGGAGCTCATGATGAGGAGACCCAGTACTTC; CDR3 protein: CASSQDLGLAGAHDEETQYF
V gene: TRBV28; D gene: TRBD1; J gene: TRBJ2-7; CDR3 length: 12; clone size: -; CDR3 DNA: TGTGCCAGCAGCACCCAGGGGGCGTCGACGACCTTC; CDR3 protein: CASSTQGASTTF
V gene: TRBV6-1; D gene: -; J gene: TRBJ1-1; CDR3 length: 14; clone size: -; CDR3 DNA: TGTGCCAGCAGTTCATACCGGGAGAACACTGAAGCTTTCTTT; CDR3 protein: CASSSYRENTEAFF
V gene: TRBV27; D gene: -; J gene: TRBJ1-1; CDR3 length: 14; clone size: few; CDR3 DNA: TGTGCCAGCAGTTTTCGCCACTTGAACACTGAAGCTTTCTTT; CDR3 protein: CASSFRHLNTEAFF
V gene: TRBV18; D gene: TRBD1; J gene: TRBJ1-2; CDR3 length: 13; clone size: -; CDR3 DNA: TGTGCCAGCTCACCCATCGACAGGGGTGGCTACACCTTC; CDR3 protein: CASSPIDRGGYTF
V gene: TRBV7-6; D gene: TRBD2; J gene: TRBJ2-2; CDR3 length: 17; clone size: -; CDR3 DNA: TGTGCCAGCAGCTCGGGACTAGCGGGAGCGGGCACCGGGGAGCTGTTTTTT; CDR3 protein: CASSSGLAGAGTGELFF
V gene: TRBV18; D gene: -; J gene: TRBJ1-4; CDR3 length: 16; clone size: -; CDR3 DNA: TGTGCCAGCTCACAACAAGGGACTGCAACTAATGAAAAACTGTTTTTT; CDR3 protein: CASSQQGTATNEKLFF
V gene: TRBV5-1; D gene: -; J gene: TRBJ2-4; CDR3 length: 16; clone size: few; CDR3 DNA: TGCGCCAGCAGCTTGGTCCTGGGTGCGGGCAAAAACATTCAGTACTTC; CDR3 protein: CASSLVLGAGKNIQYF
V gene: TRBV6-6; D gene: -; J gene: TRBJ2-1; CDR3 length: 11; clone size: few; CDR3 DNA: TGTGCCAGCAGCCAGGGCAATGAGCAGTTCTTC; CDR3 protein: CASSQGNEQFF
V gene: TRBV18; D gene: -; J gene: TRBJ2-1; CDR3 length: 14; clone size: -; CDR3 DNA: TGTGCCAGCTCACCCCTCGGAGGGGCCGGTGAGCAGTTCTTC; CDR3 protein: CASSPLGGAGEQFF
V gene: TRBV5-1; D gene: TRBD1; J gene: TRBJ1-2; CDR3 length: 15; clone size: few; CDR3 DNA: TGCGCCAGCAGCTTGGACAGGGGAACTAACTATGGCTACACCTTC; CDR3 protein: CASSLDRGTNYGYTF
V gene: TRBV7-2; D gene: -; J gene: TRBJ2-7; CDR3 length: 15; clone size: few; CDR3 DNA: TGTGCCAGCAGCACCCAAATGGGGCCAATCTACGAGCAGTACTTC; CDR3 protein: CASSTQMGPIYEQYF
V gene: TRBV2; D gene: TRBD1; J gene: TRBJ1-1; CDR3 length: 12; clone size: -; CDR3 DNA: TGTGCCAGCAGCGCCCGGACAGGGCGAGCTTTCTTT; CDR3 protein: CASSARTGRAFF
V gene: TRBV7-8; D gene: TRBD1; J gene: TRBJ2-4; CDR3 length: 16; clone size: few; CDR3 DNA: TGTGCCAGCAGCTTGACAGGGTTTTGGGCCAAAAACATTCAGTACTTC; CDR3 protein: CASSLTGFWAKNIQYF
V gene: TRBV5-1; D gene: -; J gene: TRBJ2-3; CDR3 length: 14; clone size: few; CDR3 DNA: TGCGCCACCTCGACAGCTCGGCACACAGATACGCAGTATTTT; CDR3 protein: CATSTARHTDTQYF
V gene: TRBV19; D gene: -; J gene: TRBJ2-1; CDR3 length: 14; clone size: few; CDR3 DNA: TGTGCCAGTAGTTTCGGGGGGCCCTACAATGAGCAGTTCTTC; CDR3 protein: CASSFGGPYNEQFF
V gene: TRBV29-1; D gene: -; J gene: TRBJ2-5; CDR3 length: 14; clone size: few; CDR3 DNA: TGCAGTACACTGCGGGGAGGAGGGCAAGAGACCCAGTACTTC; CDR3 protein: CSTLRGGGQETQYF
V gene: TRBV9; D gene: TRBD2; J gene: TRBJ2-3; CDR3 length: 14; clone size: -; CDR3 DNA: TGTGCCAGCAGGCCGAGCGGGGAGAGGGATACGCAGTATTTT; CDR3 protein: CASRPSGERDTQYF
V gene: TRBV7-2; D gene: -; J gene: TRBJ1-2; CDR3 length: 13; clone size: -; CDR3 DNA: TGTGCCAGCAGCTCAGGGTGGGTCGGCGGCTACACCTTC; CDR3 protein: CASSSGWVGGYTF
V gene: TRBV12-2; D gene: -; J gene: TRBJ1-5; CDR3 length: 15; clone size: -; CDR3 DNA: TGTGCAAGTCGCTCACTTCCAGGGTTCTATCAGCCCCAGCATTTT; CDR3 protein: CASRSLPGFYQPQHF
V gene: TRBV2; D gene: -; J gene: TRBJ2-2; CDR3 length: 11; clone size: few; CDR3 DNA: TGTGCCAGCAGGGGAGCCGGGGAGCTGTTTTTT; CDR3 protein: CASRGAGELFF
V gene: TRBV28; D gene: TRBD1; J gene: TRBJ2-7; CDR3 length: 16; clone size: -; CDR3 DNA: TGTGCCAGCAGGCCCCCGGGACAGGGGGCTCCCTACGAGCAGTACTTC; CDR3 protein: CASRPPGQGAPYEQYF
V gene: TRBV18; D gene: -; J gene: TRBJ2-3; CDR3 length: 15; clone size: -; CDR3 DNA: TGTGCCAGCTCAGGACCGGATAGCGGAACAGATACGCAGTATTTT; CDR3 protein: CASSGPDSGTDTQYF
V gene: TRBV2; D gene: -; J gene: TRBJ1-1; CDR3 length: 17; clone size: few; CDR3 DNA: TGTGCCAGCAGTGAACCGGGGGTATGGCTCCTGAGGACTGAAGCTTTCTTT; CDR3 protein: CASSEPGVWLLRTEAFF
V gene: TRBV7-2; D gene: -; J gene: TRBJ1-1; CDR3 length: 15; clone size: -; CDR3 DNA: TGTGCCAGCAGCTTATCGTTGACAGAGGTTGGTGAAGCTTTCTTT; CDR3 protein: CASSLSLTEVGEAFF
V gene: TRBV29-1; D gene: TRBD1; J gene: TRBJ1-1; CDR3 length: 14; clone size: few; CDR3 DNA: TGCAGCGTTGAAGTCCAGGGGGGATGGACTGAAGCTTTCTTT; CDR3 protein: CSVEVQGGWTEAFF
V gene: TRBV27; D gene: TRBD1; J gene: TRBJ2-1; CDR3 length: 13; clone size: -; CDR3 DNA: TGTGCCAGCAAAAAAACAGGGGCAGATGAGCAGTTCTTC; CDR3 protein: CASKKTGADEQFF
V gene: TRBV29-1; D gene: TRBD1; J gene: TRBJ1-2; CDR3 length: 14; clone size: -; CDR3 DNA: TGCAGCGTTTCCTCCGGGACAGGCAACTATGGCTACACCTTC; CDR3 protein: CSVSSGTGNYGYTF
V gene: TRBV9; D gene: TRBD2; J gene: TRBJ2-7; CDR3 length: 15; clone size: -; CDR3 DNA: TGTGCCAGCAGTCGCGGACTAGCGGCAACCTACGAGCAGTACTTC; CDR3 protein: CASSRGLAATYEQYF